Sequencing of this T cell receptor beta chain was carried out in a study of blood T cells in healthy people across ages. The germline CDR1 and CDR2 sequences are SGHAT and FQNNGV. Losses at the gene ends were 6 bases for V and 3 bases for J; bases not matched to a gene: 6. CDR3 length equals 15 residues. Sample-barcoded 5' priming and a J-beta primer mix drove a second PCR of about 6 to 12 cycles. Each CDR3 protein gets one entry after TCRdb re-called the 5' RACE reads with MiXCR. This table has 920,000 or so distinct CDR3 sequences, 40% to 50% appearing once. Sequencing was carried out using blood. The rearrangement joins TRBV11-2 to TRBJ2-1, with TRBD2 identical over 9 bases. The origin of this receptor is a woman in her sixties or seventies in good health. The DNA of the CDR3 is TGTGCCAGCAGTCGACTGACTAGCGGCTACAATGAGCAGTTCTTC. Amino acid sequence: CASSRLTSGYNEQFF.